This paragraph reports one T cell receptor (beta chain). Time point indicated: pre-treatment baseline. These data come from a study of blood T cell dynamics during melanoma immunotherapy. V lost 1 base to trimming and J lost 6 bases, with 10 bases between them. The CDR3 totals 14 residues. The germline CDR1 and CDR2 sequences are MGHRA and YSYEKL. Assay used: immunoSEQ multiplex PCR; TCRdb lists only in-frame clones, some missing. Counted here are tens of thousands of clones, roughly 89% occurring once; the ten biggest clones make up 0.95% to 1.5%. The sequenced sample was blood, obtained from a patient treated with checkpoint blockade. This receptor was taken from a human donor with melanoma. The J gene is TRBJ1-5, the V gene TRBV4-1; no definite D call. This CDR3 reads CASSQVQIVQPQHF. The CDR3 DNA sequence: TGCGCCAGCAGCCAAGTTCAGATCGTTCAGCCCCAGCATTTT.